The 27 T cell receptor beta chains below all came from one sample that was sequenced in a study of T cells in Graves' hyperthyroidism and ophthalmopathy. The source material, RNA transcripts, was used to amplify TCR beta CDR3 regions. Primed by the HTBI set, a first-round RT-PCR was run on the TCR CDR3. TCRdb reprocessed the multiplex PCR reads with MiXCR, giving one entry per CDR3 protein. The sample has nearly 750,000 distinct CDR3 sequences; over 35% are singletons. The sample consisted of blood. All receptors derive from a woman between 35 and 50 years old with Graves' hyperthyroidism.

This clonotype was detected ten times or more. This chain joins TRBV29-1 and TRBJ1-2; TRBD1 matches at 9 bases. J gave up 0 bases and V 1 base, and 6 bases lay outside the gene matches. The length of the CDR3 is 16 residues. Germline values: CDR1 SQVTM, CDR2 ANQGSEA. The CDR3 here is CSVEGQRTGANYGYTF. The CDR3 DNA reads as TGCAGCGTTGAAGGCCAACGGACAGGGGCTAACTATGGCTACACCTTC.

The chain employs TRBV25-1 and TRBJ1-2, with TRBD1 matching 7 bases. V lost 10 bases and J lost 2; bases outside the gene matches: 7. The germline CDR1 and CDR2 sequences are MGHDK and SYGVNS. The CDR3 totals 13 residues. This CDR3 is CATTDRLNYGYTF. As DNA, the CDR3 is TGTGCCACCACGGACAGGCTCAACTATGGCTACACCTTC.

The chain employs TRBV7-9 and TRBJ1-1; no clear D. Between the trimmed V and J ends, which lost 8 bases and 0 bases, there was a span of 16 bases. CDR1 and CDR2 from the germline V gene are SEHNR and FQNEAQ (reference sequence). The CDR3 is 15 amino acids. The CDR3, as DNA: TGTGCCAGCTCACCGTCTGGGGTATTGAACACTGAAGCTTTCTTT. This translates into CASSPSGVLNTEAFF.

There are many counts of this clonotype. The chain recombines TRBV7-3 with TRBJ1-1; D gene unclear. CDR1 and CDR2 from the germline V gene are SGHTA and FQGTGA. Trimming stripped 1 base from V and 4 bases from J, with 10 bases between. CDR3 length equals 14 residues. The CDR3 region is CASSLNRLATEAFF. Written as DNA, the CDR3 is TGTGCCAGCAGCTTAAATCGGTTGGCCACTGAAGCTTTCTTT.

The rearrangement joins TRBV10-2 to TRBJ2-1; 8 positions agree with TRBD2. V gave up 4 bases and J gave up 7 bases; unmatched junction bases: 6. Germline CDR1 and CDR2: WSHSY and SAAADI. The length of the CDR3 is 14 residues. The CDR3 nucleotides read TGCGCCAGCAGTGCGGGCGGGGGGTCTAATGAGCAGTTCTTC. Amino acid sequence: CASSAGGGSNEQFF.

This chain joins TRBV3-1 and TRBJ1-4; no clear D. Per the germline V gene, CDR1 is LGHDT and CDR2 is YNNKEL (reference sequence). The CDR3 spans 15 residues. V gave up 0 bases and J gave up 8 bases, with 13 bases separating them. For the CDR3, the DNA is TGTGCCAGCAGCCAAGAGGGGTTCTATCACGAAAAACTGTTTTTT. This sequence encodes CASSQEGFYHEKLFF.

This chain links TRBV24-1 with TRBJ1-2, with unresolved D. V was trimmed by 9 bases and J by 2 bases, leaving 9 bases between them. The CDR3 totals 12 residues. The germline V gene has CDR1 KGHDR and CDR2 SFDVKD. The CDR3 region has the DNA TGTGCCACCTGGGGTCCCAACTATGGCTACACCTTC. Its protein is CATWGPNYGYTF.

The chain's CDR3 is CASSWSASGLEQYF. CDR3 sequence (DNA): TGTGCCAGCAGTTGGTCGGCTAGCGGGCTTGAGCAGTACTTC. V is TRBV12-3 or TRBV12-4 and J is TRBJ2-7; 8 nucleotides match TRBD2. This CDR3 is built from 14 residues. V shed 4 bases and J 7 bases; nucleotides not matched to a gene: 9.

This clonotype appeared many times. The rearrangement joins TRBV29-1 to TRBJ1-2, with D perhaps matching TRBD1 (5 bases). V was pared by 7 bases and J by 3 bases, with 9 bases between. This CDR3 spans 11 amino acids. Germline CDR1 reads SQVTM; CDR2 reads ANQGSEA. CDR3 residues: CSGGEDYGYTF. The CDR3 region has the DNA TGCAGCGGGGGGGAGGACTATGGCTACACCTTC.

As for this clonotype: This sequence may be a read error, since a much larger clone differs from it by one base. In DNA form, the CDR3 reads TGCAGCGTTGAGGACGGGGAAAAACTGTTTTTT. Translation gives CSVEDGEKLFF. The chain links TRBV29-1 to TRBJ1-4; D is uncertain. With 3 bases removed from V and 8 bases from J, the gap between germline ends came to 7 bases. This CDR3 is built from 11 residues. Germline V gives CDR1 SQVTM, CDR2 ANQGSEA.

There are a few counts of this clonotype. J is TRBJ1-2 and V is TRBV6-2 or TRBV6-3; 12 bases are shared with TRBD1. Germline V gene lookup returns CDR1 MNHEY and CDR2 SVGEGT. CDR3 size: 14 residues. V shed 8 bases and J 7 bases; nucleotides not matched to a gene: 8. In DNA, the CDR3 is TGTGCCAGCGGACCGGGACAGGGGGCAGGTGGCTACACCTTC. This encodes CASGPGQGAGGYTF.

The sample holds many counts of this clonotype. J is TRBJ2-2 and V is TRBV29-1, with 14 bases lining up with TRBD2. V dropped 7 bases and J dropped 4; count of bases not matched to a gene: 11. The CDR3 is made up of 17 amino acids. Per germline, CDR1 SQVTM and CDR2 ANQGSEA. The DNA for the CDR3 is TGCAGCGGGACAGGGACTAGCGGGAGTGTTAGCACCGGGGAGCTGTTTTTT. Translated: CSGTGTSGSVSTGELFF.

The chain couples TRBV20-1 to TRBJ1-2; unclear D gene. This CDR3 region has 13 residues. The ends were cut back, 4 bases at V and 8 bases at J, with 17 bases in the middle. Germline CDR1 and CDR2: DFQATT and SNEGSKA (reference sequence). The CDR3 spells CSAIASGRRGYTF. CDR3 sequence (DNA): TGCAGTGCTATTGCCAGCGGGAGGAGGGGCTACACCTTC.

A few counts support this clonotype. The chain carries TRBV7-2 and TRBJ2-7; TRBD2 might be the D (6 bases). CDR3 length equals 14 residues. Trimming shortened V by 1 base and J by 3 bases, and 10 bases separated the two germline ends. The V gene's germline CDR1 is SGHTA and CDR2 FQGNSA. The CDR3 is CASSLEGTFYEQYF. CDR3 sequence (DNA): TGTGCCAGCAGCTTAGAGGGGACTTTCTACGAGCAGTACTTC.

The chain combines TRBV7-2 with TRBJ2-2, with 12 positions matching TRBD2. Trimming took 5 bases from V and 2 from J; bases not matched to a gene: 6. Germline lookup yields CDR1 SGHTA and CDR2 FQGNSA. The CDR3 runs to 17 residues. The CDR3 sequence: CASSRVGLAGNTGELFF. The CDR3 DNA reads as TGTGCCAGCAGCCGTGTGGGACTAGCGGGTAACACCGGGGAGCTGTTTTTT.

As concerns this clonotype: A much larger clonotype is one base distant, so this may be a read error. The rearrangement joins TRBV19 to TRBJ1-2; D is uncertain. In germline, CDR1 is LNHDA, CDR2 SQIVND (reference sequence). V lost 2 bases, J lost 6 bases, and 16 bases lay in between. This CDR3 region has 15 residues. This CDR3 is CASSINSHGNNGYTF. The DNA for the CDR3 is TGTGCCAGTAGTATAAACTCCCACGGAAACAATGGCTACACCTTC.

This clonotype was counted a few times. The rearrangement uses TRBV5-1 and TRBJ1-1, with 9 bases identical to TRBD1. J gave up 2 bases and V 0 bases, and 2 bases lay outside the gene matches. Germline CDR1 SGHRS, CDR2 YFSETQ. CDR3 length: 15 amino acids. The CDR3 loop reads CASSLGGQGNTEAFF. In DNA, the CDR3 is TGCGCCAGCAGCTTGGGGGGACAGGGAAACACTGAAGCTTTCTTT. The full variable domain, completed using reference TRBV5-1 and TRBJ1-1, is KAGVTQTPRYLIKTRGQQVTLSCSPISGHRSVSWYQQTPGQGLQFLFEYFSETQRNKGNFPGRFSGRQFSNSRSEMNVSTLELGDSALYLCASSLGGQGNTEAFFGQGTRLTVV.

This clonotype has at least ten counts. The CDR3 here is CASRPGQGSGANVLTF. The CDR3, as DNA: TGTGCCAGTAGACCGGGACAGGGCTCTGGGGCCAACGTCCTGACTTTC. The V gene is TRBV19, the J gene TRBJ2-6; 9 nucleotides agree with TRBD1. This CDR3 spans 16 amino acids. V was clipped by 6 bases and J by 0 bases; unmatched bases: 3. Germline loops: CDR1 LNHDA, CDR2 SQIVND (reference sequence).

Only a few counts were recorded for this clonotype. CDR3 nucleotide sequence: TGTGCCAGCAGCAGCGCGGGGACGGATGATCAGCCCCAGCATTTT. Residues: CASSSAGTDDQPQHF. The chain carries TRBV2 and TRBJ1-5; TRBD1 is a possible D gene (5 bases). This CDR3 is 15 amino acids long. V was pared by 6 bases and J by 5 bases, with 17 bases between. Germline CDR1 and CDR2: SNHLY and FYNNEI.

This clonotype was found many times. The junction departs from the called germline gene at one end, perhaps through a read error. The chain carries TRBV10-3 and TRBJ1-1, with D maybe TRBD1 (5 bases). From germline, CDR1 is ENHRY and CDR2 SYGVKD. This CDR3 is 12 amino acids long. The CDR3 here is CAISGQSTEPFF. In nucleotides, the CDR3 is TGTGCCATCAGTGGACAGTCGACTGAACCTTTCTTT.

Ten or more counts support this clonotype. The chain links TRBV7-9 to TRBJ1-6, with a tentative D call TRBD1 (5 bases). Germline-derived CDR1 and CDR2 are SEHNR and FQNEAQ (reference sequence). V was cut by 0 bases and J by 8 bases, with 11 bases left in between. The CDR3 is made up of 15 amino acids. The CDR3 here is CASSLADPRDSPLHF. The CDR3 DNA reads TGTGCCAGCAGCTTAGCGGACCCCAGGGATTCACCCCTCCACTTT.

This clonotype was recorded a few times. The chain recombines TRBV19 with TRBJ2-7; D might be TRBD1 (5 bases). The germline V gene encodes CDR1 LNHDA and CDR2 SQIVND (reference sequence). Trimming took off 5 bases at V and 8 bases at J, with 25 bases between the two ends. The CDR3 has 16 residues. In DNA, the CDR3 is TGTGCCAGTAGTCCATACCGCCAGGGCCCCGGTACGAAGCAGTACTTC. This codes for CASSPYRQGPGTKQYF. The variable domain in full, with the rest retrieved from reference TRBV19 and TRBJ2-7, is DGGITQSPKYLFRKEGQNVTLSCEQNLNHDAMYWYRQDPGQGLRLIYYSQIVNDFQKGDIAEGYSVSREKKESFPLTVTSAQKNPTAFYLCASSPYRQGPGTKQYFGPGTRLTVT.

This clonotype was seen more than once but under ten times. The V call is TRBV6-1, the J call TRBJ1-2; 7 bases are a match to TRBD1. V lost 6 bases, J lost 2 bases, and 9 bases stayed unmatched. CDR3 length: 15 residues. Germline lookup yields CDR1 MNHNS and CDR2 SASEGT. The CDR3 spells CASRRFGTANYGYTF. CDR3 DNA: TGTGCCAGCAGACGTTTTGGGACAGCCAACTATGGCTACACCTTC.

This chain uses TRBV10-3 with TRBJ2-7, with TRBD1 as a possible D gene (6 bases). The CDR3 has 13 amino acids. V was pared by 6 bases and J by 2 bases, with 11 bases between. The germline CDR1 and CDR2 sequences are ENHRY and SYGVKD. CDR3 sequence (DNA): TGTGCCATCAGAGTAGCAGGGGCCTACGAGCAGTACTTC. Translation gives CAIRVAGAYEQYF.

The chain uses TRBV10-3 and TRBJ1-2, with 8 bases matching TRBD1. V shed 2 bases, J shed 4 bases, and the junction held 3 bases outside the gene matches. From germline, CDR1 is ENHRY and CDR2 SYGVKD. The CDR3 is 14 residues long. CDR3 region: CAISEKGQGYGYTF. The CDR3 DNA is TGTGCCATCAGTGAGAAAGGACAGGGCTATGGCTACACCTTC.

The table lists this clonotype with many counts. The chain couples TRBV12-3 or TRBV12-4 to TRBJ1-4; 10 bases are shared with TRBD1. Trimming at V came to 8 bases and at J to 7 bases, leaving 10 bases not matched to a gene. CDR3 length: 15 residues. The DNA of the CDR3 is TGTGCCAGCTCCTCGACAGGGGGCGTAGGTGAAAAACTGTTTTTT. Protein product: CASSSTGGVGEKLFF.

The chain has TRBV10-3 and TRBJ2-2, with TRBD2 matching 10 bases. V lost 7 bases, J lost 6 bases, and 5 bases stayed unmatched. CDR3 length equals 14 residues. The germline V gene has CDR1 ENHRY and CDR2 SYGVKD. In nucleotides, the CDR3 is TGTGCCATCACTCCTAGCGGGGGCGCCGGGGAGCTGTTTTTT. This sequence encodes CAITPSGGAGELFF.